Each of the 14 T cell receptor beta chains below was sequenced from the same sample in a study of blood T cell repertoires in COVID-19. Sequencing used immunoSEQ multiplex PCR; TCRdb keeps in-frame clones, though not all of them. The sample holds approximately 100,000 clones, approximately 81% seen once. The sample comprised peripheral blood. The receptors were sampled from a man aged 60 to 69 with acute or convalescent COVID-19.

CDR3 bases: TGTGCCAGCAGCTTAAGGCCCTACGTTACAGGGGATGCCTACGAGCAGTACTTC. This codes for CASSLRPYVTGDAYEQYF. The chain has TRBV13 and TRBJ2-7; 7 nucleotides match TRBD1. The germline CDR1 and CDR2 sequences are PRHDT and FYEKMQ (reference sequence). The CDR3 sequence is 18 residues long. V lost 2 bases to trimming and J lost 2 bases; unmatched junction nucleotides: 15.

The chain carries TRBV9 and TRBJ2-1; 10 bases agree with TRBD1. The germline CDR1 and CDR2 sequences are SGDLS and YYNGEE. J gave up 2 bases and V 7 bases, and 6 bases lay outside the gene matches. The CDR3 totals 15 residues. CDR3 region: CASGKGTGAYNEQFF. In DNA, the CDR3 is TGTGCCAGCGGTAAAGGGACAGGGGCCTACAATGAGCAGTTCTTC.

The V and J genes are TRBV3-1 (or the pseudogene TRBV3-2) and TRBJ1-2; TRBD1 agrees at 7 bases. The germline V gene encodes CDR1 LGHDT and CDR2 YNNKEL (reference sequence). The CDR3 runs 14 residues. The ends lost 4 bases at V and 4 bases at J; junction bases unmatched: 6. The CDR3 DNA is TGTGCCAGCAGCCGACAGGGAGATTTCTATGGCTACACCTTC. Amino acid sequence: CASSRQGDFYGYTF.

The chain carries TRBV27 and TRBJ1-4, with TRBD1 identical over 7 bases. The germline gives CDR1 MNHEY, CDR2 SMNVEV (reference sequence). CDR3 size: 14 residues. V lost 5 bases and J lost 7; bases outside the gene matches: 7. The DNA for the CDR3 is TGTGCCAGCAGTATTGACAGGGTGGCTGAAAAACTGTTTTTT. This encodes CASSIDRVAEKLFF. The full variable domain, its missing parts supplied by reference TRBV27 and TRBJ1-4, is EAQVTQNPRYLITVTGKKLTVTCSQNMNHEYMSWYRQDPGLGLRQIYYSMNVEVTDKGDVPEGYKVSRKEKRNFPLILESPSPNQTSLYFCASSIDRVAEKLFFGSGTQLSVL.

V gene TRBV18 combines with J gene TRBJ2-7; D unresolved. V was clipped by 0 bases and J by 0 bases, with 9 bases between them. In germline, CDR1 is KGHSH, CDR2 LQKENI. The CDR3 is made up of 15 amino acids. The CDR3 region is CASSPPPGNSYEQYF. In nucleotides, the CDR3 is TGTGCCAGCTCACCACCGCCAGGTAACTCCTACGAGCAGTACTTC.

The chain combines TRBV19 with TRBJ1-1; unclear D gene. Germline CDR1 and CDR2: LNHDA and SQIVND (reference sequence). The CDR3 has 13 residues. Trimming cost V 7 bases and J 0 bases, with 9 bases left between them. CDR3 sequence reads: CASTPSMNTEAFF. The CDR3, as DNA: TGTGCCAGTACCCCTAGTATGAACACTGAAGCTTTCTTT.

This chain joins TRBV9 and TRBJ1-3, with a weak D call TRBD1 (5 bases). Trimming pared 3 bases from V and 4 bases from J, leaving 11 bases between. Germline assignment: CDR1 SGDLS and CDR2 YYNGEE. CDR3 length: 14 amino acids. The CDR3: CASSGYGGGNTIYF. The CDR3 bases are TGTGCCAGCAGCGGATACGGGGGAGGAAACACCATATATTTT.

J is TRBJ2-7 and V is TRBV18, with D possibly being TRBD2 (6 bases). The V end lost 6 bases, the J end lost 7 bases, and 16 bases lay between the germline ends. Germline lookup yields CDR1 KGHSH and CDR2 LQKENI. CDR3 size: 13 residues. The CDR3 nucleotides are TGTGCCAGCTCGCCGGGGACTTCGGGGGAGCAGTACTTC. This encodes CASSPGTSGEQYF.

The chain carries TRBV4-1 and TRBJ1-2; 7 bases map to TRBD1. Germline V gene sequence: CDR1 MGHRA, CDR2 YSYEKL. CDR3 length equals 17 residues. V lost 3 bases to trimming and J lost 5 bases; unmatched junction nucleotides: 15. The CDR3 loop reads CASSHDIQEQGRYGYTF. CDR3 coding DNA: TGCGCCAGCAGCCATGACATACAGGAACAGGGGAGATATGGCTACACCTTC.

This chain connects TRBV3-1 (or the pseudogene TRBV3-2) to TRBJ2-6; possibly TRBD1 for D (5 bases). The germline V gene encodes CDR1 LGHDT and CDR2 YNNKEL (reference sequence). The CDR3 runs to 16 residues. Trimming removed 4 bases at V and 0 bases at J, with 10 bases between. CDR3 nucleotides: TGTGCCAGCAGCCTAAGGGGCGACTCTGGGGCCAACGTCCTGACTTTC. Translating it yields CASSLRGDSGANVLTF.

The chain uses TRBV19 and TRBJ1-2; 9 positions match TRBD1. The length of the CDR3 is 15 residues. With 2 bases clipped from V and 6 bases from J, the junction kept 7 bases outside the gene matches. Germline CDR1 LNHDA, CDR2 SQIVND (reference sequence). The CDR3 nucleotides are TGTGCCAGTAGTATATCGGACAGGGGTGCGGATGGCTACACCTTC. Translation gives CASSISDRGADGYTF.

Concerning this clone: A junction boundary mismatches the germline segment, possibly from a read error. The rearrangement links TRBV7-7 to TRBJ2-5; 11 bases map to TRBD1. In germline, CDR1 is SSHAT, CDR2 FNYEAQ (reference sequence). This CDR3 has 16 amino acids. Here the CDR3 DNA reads TGTGCTAGCAGCTTAGTCGGGACAGGGGGATTTGAGACCCAGTACTTC. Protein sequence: CASSLVGTGGFETQYF.

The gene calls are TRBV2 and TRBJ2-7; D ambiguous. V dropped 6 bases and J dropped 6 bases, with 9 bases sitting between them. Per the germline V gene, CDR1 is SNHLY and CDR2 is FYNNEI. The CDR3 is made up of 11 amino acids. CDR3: CASRVASEQYF. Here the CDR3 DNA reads TGTGCCAGCAGGGTGGCTTCCGAGCAGTACTTC.

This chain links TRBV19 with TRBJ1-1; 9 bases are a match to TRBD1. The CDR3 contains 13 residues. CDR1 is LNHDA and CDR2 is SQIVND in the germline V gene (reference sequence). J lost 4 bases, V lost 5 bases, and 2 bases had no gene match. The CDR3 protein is CASSADRGTEAFF. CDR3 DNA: TGTGCCAGTAGTGCGGACAGGGGCACTGAAGCTTTCTTT. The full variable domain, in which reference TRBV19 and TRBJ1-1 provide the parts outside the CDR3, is DGGITQSPKYLFRKEGQNVTLSCEQNLNHDAMYWYRQDPGQGLRLIYYSQIVNDFQKGDIAEGYSVSREKKESFPLTVTSAQKNPTAFYLCASSADRGTEAFFGQGTRLTVV.